This TCR beta chain was sequenced for a study of a mutant IDH1 vaccine in newly diagnosed glioma. Study details: Sex among treated patients split 62.5% male, about 40% female; mean age was about 43 years. The V12 visit happened in week 35, and the V13 visit happened in week 47.

The CDR3 consists of 14 residues. Trimming stripped 2 bases from V and 3 bases from J, with 8 bases between. The germline V gene has CDR1 ENHRY and CDR2 SYGVKD. Sequencing used immunoSEQ multiplex PCR; TCRdb keeps in-frame clones, though not all of them. Counted here are about 33,000 clones, 75% occurring once; the ten biggest clones make up approximately 9.1%. Turning to this clone: Its antigen is currently unknown.

Time point meaning: week 47, end of study. The content of each vaccine dose was 300 ug of mutant IDH1 20-mer peptide, and topical imiquimod accompanied it. During weeks 1, 3, 5, 7, 11, 15, 19 and 23, patients received eight vaccinations. Donor diagnoses consisted of new WHO grade 3 or 4 IDH1-mutant, ATRX-lost astrocytomas. This specimen consisted of PBMCs, obtained from a glioma patient whose treatment included an IDH1 peptide vaccine. The sequence derives from a man between 40 and 49 years old with glioma. The chain employs TRBV10-3 and TRBJ1-3; the D gene is possibly TRBD1 (5 bases). CDR3 in amino acids: CAISEGGIGNTIYF. In nucleotides, the CDR3 is TGTGCCATCAGTGAGGGGGGTATTGGAAACACCATATATTTT.